This entry describes one TCR beta chain. This entry belongs to a study of blood T cell repertoires in COVID-19. Overall study context: Acute and convalescent COVID-19 samples came from the United States, Italy and Spain.

Original processing methods: Estimation of nucleated cell counts was performed using reference gene primer amplification. TCRdb's table, derived via immunoSEQ multiplex PCR, lists solely in-frame clones and lacks some. V and J calls and clone size are given by that table; D and trimming were obtained from the DNA. The sample consists of fewer than 250,000 clones, approximately 86% of them appearing once. This CDR3 has 13 amino acids. The V and J ends lost 3 bases and 5 bases respectively, with 10 bases between them. CDR1 and CDR2 from the germline V gene are MNHNS and SASEGT. This receptor was obtained from a man aged 25-45 years with acute or convalescent COVID-19. V and J are TRBV6-1 and TRBJ2-5; D perhaps matches TRBD1 (6 bases). The sample was peripheral blood. CDR3 amino acids: CASSEGHAETQYF. In nucleotides, the CDR3 is TGTGCCAGCAGTGAGGGACACGCGGAGACCCAGTACTTC.